This T cell receptor (beta chain) was captured by sequencing in a study of cytomegalovirus exposure and HLA in healthy donors. Per the germline V gene, CDR1 is SGHNT and CDR2 is YYREEE (reference sequence). The ends lost 0 bases at V and 4 bases at J; junction bases unmatched: 4. The CDR3 consists of 15 residues. Researchers ran the PCR with 60 Vbeta and 13 Jbeta primers. Sequencing was performed with immunoSEQ multiplex PCR; in TCRdb, only in-frame clones are kept and a portion is missing. The sample's table shows approximately 130,000 clones. This TCR was recovered from a woman in her sixties in good health and CMV-seronegative. This rearrangement joins TRBV5-4 to TRBJ2-3, with TRBD2 matching over 8 bases. What was sequenced was PBMCs. CDR3 nucleotides: TGTGCCAGCAGCTTGGAAGCGGGGGAAGCAGATACGCAGTATTTT. This codes for CASSLEAGEADTQYF.